Described below is a single TCR beta chain sequence and its context. No antigen is known for it. These data belong to a study of T cells expressing NK-cell markers. Study-wide points: The CD3+CD56-NKG2C+ fraction of several donors was likewise dominated by these clonotypes.

TCRdb reprocessed the 5' RACE reads, keeping one entry per CDR3 protein, no DNA. The sample data list about 190,000 distinct CDR3 sequences. Germline CDR1 is SGHDN and CDR2 is FVKESK. The CDR3 extends over 13 amino acids. The chain has TRBV14 and TRBJ2-5. The TCR was taken from a man aged 18 to 69 in good health. The sequencing sample was made of blood T cells: a sorted CD56 or NKG2C T cell subset, CD4+ or CD8+ T cells, or bulk PBMC T cells (not recorded which). The CDR3 protein is CASSQENRETQYF.